This T cell receptor (delta chain) was obtained from a study of gamma-delta T cells after stem cell transplantation. TCRdb reanalyzed the RT-PCR reads using CATT. The sample has 13,000 or so delta-chain clones, about 34% seen once; the top ten hold 3.5% to 4%. Germline V gives CDR1 NSMFDY, CDR2 ISSIKDK. The CDR3 has 22 residues. V lost 0 bases, J lost 0 bases, and 25 bases stayed unmatched. The V and J genes are TRAV29/DV5 and TRDJ1, with 8 bases identical to TRDD3. Sequenced input: gamma-delta T cells. The clonotype originates from a human donor. It is not recorded whose cells these are; they may come from a transplant donor. The CDR3 coding sequence is TGTGCAGCAAGCGAAACCAGCCATGGGTCTGTACTGGGGGCCCTGTACACCGATAAACTCATCTTT. This codes for CAASETSHGSVLGALYTDKLIF.